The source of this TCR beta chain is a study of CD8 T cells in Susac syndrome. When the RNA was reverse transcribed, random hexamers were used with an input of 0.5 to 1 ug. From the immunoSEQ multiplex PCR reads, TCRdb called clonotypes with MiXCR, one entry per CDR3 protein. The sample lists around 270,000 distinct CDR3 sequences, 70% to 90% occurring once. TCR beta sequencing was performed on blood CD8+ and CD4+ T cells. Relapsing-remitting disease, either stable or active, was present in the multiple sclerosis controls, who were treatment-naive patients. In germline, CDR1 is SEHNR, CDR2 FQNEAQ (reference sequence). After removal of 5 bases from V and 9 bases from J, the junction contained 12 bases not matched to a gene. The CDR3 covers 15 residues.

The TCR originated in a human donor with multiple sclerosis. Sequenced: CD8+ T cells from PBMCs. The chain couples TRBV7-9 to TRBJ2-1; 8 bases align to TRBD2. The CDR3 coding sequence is TGTGCCAGCAGCCCGGGGGGGCAGGTGAGCAGTGAGCAGTTCTTC. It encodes CASSPGGQVSSEQFF.